This T cell receptor beta chain was identified during a study of blood T cells in healthy people across ages. This clonotype was seen at least ten times. V was pared by 5 bases and J by 7 bases, with 6 bases of the junction left unmatched. The CDR3 length is 14 residues. From germline, CDR1 is SGHAT and CDR2 FQDESV (reference sequence). With a J-beta primer mix and a sample-barcoded 5' primer, a second PCR ran about 7 to 12 cycles. TCRdb reanalysed the 5' RACE reads using MiXCR and keeps one entry per CDR3 protein. The sample yields about 650,000 distinct CDR3 sequences, about 32% seen once. The sample comprised blood. The TCR sequence derives from a woman over 75 in good health. J is TRBJ2-7 and V is TRBV11-1, with TRBD1 matching 12 bases. The DNA for the CDR3 is TGTGCCAGCAGCCCAAGGGACAGGGGGCTTGAGCAGTACTTC. Translating it yields CASSPRDRGLEQYF.